Shown below are 15 T cell receptor beta chains from a single sample sequenced in a study of T cell responses to AZD1222 COVID-19 vaccine. Here immunoSEQ multiplex PCR was the method, and the copy in TCRdb shows in-frame clones only, minus some. The sample includes roughly 170,000 clones, 85% to 95% of them seen just once. The sequencing here drew on peripheral blood, taken on day 0 of AZD1222 vaccination. These receptors all stem from an adult in good health.

The V call is TRBV6-4, the J call TRBJ1-3; D is ambiguous. V lost 2 bases and J 4 bases, leaving 15 bases between the germline ends. Germline V gene lookup returns CDR1 MRHNA and CDR2 SNTAGT. CDR3 size: 16 residues. In DNA form, the CDR3 reads TGTGCCAGCAGTGACCCGGACGGGAACAGAGGAAACACCATATATTTT. As protein: CASSDPDGNRGNTIYF.

J is TRBJ1-2 and V is TRBV4-1, with TRBD1 matching 8 bases. The germline CDR1 and CDR2 sequences are MGHRA and YSYEKL. The junction had 9 bases not matched to a gene; V was cut back by 6 bases and J by 3 bases. The CDR3 is 15 amino acids. CDR3 coding DNA: TGCGCCAGCAGAAACCCCGGGACAGGCGACTATGGCTACACCTTC. This codes for CASRNPGTGDYGYTF.

This chain links TRBV12-3 or TRBV12-4 with TRBJ1-1; D remains unclear. The CDR3 extends over 13 amino acids. Trimming shortened V by 2 bases and J by 5 bases, and 9 bases separated the two germline ends. CDR3 loop: CASSLMARTEAFF. DNA of the CDR3: TGTGCCAGCAGTTTAATGGCGAGGACTGAAGCTTTCTTT.

The chain couples TRBV7-2 to TRBJ2-1; TRBD2 might be the D (6 bases). The CDR3 runs to 13 residues. Germline-derived CDR1 and CDR2 are SGHTA and FQGNSA. V dropped 1 base and J dropped 7 bases, with 8 bases sitting between them. CDR3 residues: CASSLGGRNEQFF. The CDR3 DNA reads as TGTGCCAGCAGCTTAGGGGGGAGGAATGAGCAGTTCTTC. Using reference TRBV7-2 and TRBJ2-1 for the parts outside the CDR3, the full variable domain is GAGVSQSPSNKVTEKGKDVELRCDPISGHTALYWYRQSLGQGLEFLIYFQGNSAPDKSGLPSDRFSAERTGGSVSTLTIQRTQQEDSAVYLCASSLGGRNEQFFGPGTRLTVL.

This chain uses TRBV7-6 with TRBJ1-1; 7 bases match TRBD1. Trimming took 0 bases from V and 1 from J; bases not matched to a gene: 5. The CDR3 contains 16 residues. Germline assignment: CDR1 SGHVS and CDR2 FNYEAQ. In DNA, the CDR3 is TGTGCCAGCAGCTTAGCGGAGACAGGGTCGAACACTGAAGCTTTCTTT. Protein sequence: CASSLAETGSNTEAFF. Supplemented by reference TRBV7-6 and TRBJ1-1, the full variable domain reads GAGVSQSPRYKVTKRGQDVALRCDPISGHVSLYWYRQALGQGPEFLTYFNYEAQQDKSGLPNDRFSAERPEGSISTLTIQRTEQRDSAMYRCASSLAETGSNTEAFFGQGTRLTVV.

This clone came up once. The chain couples TRBV19 to TRBJ2-2, with 16 bases that match TRBD2. J gave up 5 bases and V 6 bases, and 9 bases lay outside the gene matches. This CDR3 region has 18 residues. The germline V gene encodes CDR1 LNHDA and CDR2 SQIVND (reference sequence). The CDR3 protein is CASSAGLAGGPSTGELFF. In nucleotides, the CDR3 is TGTGCCAGTAGCGCGGGACTAGCGGGGGGGCCGTCTACCGGGGAGCTGTTTTTT. Full variable domain (missing parts from reference TRBV19 and TRBJ2-2): DGGITQSPKYLFRKEGQNVTLSCEQNLNHDAMYWYRQDPGQGLRLIYYSQIVNDFQKGDIAEGYSVSREKKESFPLTVTSAQKNPTAFYLCASSAGLAGGPSTGELFFGEGSRLTVL.

This clone was detected once. The germline gene is not matched at one end of the junction; a read error may be the cause. CDR3 sequence reads: CASSPQGDEAFF. The CDR3 bases are TGTGCCAGCTCCCCACAGGGGGATGAAGCTTTCTTT. The chain recombines TRBV18 with TRBJ1-1, with 8 bases fitting TRBD1. The CDR3 is 12 residues long. The germline gives CDR1 KGHSH, CDR2 LQKENI.

The gene calls are TRBV5-1 and TRBJ2-1; unclear D gene. Looked up from germline, CDR1 is SGHRS and CDR2 is YFSETQ. Between the trimmed V and J ends, which lost 2 bases and 12 bases, there was a span of 12 bases. This CDR3 region has 12 residues. The CDR3 protein is CASSLTNRGQFF. The CDR3 region has the DNA TGCGCCAGCAGCTTAACGAACCGAGGGCAGTTCTTC. Together with reference TRBV5-1 and TRBJ2-1, the CDR3 gives the full variable domain: KAGVTQTPRYLIKTRGQQVTLSCSPISGHRSVSWYQQTPGQGLQFLFEYFSETQRNKGNFPGRFSGRQFSNSRSEMNVSTLELGDSALYLCASSLTNRGQFFGPGTRLTVL.

This clone occurred once. This rearrangement joins TRBV6-2 or TRBV6-3 to TRBJ1-5; a weak D match, TRBD1 (5 bases). CDR1 and CDR2 from the germline V gene are MNHEY and SVGEGT. V lost 2 bases to trimming and J lost 2 bases, with 19 bases between them. This CDR3 spans 18 amino acids. The CDR3: CASSYGGAAQGGNQPQHF. The DNA for the CDR3 is TGTGCCAGCAGTTACGGGGGAGCCGCGCAGGGTGGCAATCAGCCCCAGCATTTT.

This rearrangement joins TRBV7-6 to TRBJ1-3; unclear D gene. This CDR3 is 15 amino acids long. V shed 5 bases and J shed 0 bases, with 11 bases lying between them. Germline V gives CDR1 SGHVS, CDR2 FNYEAQ. CDR3 in amino acids: CASSHNRLSGNTIYF. CDR3 coding DNA: TGTGCCAGCAGCCACAATAGACTCTCTGGAAACACCATATATTTT.

The genes are TRBV6-2 or TRBV6-3 and TRBJ1-3; unclear D gene. CDR1 and CDR2 from the germline V gene are MNHEY and SVGEGT. CDR3 size: 16 residues. Trimming shortened V by 0 bases and J by 4 bases, and 13 bases separated the two germline ends. As DNA, the CDR3 is TGTGCCAGCAGTTACTCGGGCAGACCCGACGGAAACACCATATATTTT. Translating it yields CASSYSGRPDGNTIYF.

The chain couples TRBV4-2 to TRBJ2-1; D possibly uses TRBD1 or TRBD2 (6 bases each). Germline CDR1 and CDR2: LGHNA and YNFKEQ. The ends were cut back, 4 bases at V and 6 bases at J, with 25 bases in the middle. The CDR3 runs 18 residues. DNA of the CDR3: TGTGCCAGCAGCCCTCCCCCGGGGGCCCTTAGTCGGCGCAATGAGCAGTTCTTC. Translation: CASSPPPGALSRRNEQFF.

The gene calls are TRBV21-1 and TRBJ1-1; TRBD1 is the table's D call and was not checked against the DNA. TRBV21-1 constitutes a pseudogene. The CDR3 totals 15 residues. As DNA, the CDR3 is TGTGCCAGCAGCGACAGGGAACACATGAACACTGAAGCTTTCTTT. This codes for CASSDREHMNTEAFF.

This clone was detected a few times. The chain couples TRBV19 to TRBJ1-2, with 7 bases that match TRBD1. With 0 bases clipped from V and 5 bases from J, the junction kept 9 bases outside the gene matches. Germline V lookup: CDR1 LNHDA, CDR2 SQIVND (reference sequence). This CDR3 is 16 amino acids long. The CDR3 reads CASSIDRAGGRYGYTF. CDR3 in DNA: TGTGCCAGTAGTATAGATCGAGCAGGGGGGAGATATGGCTACACCTTC.

The V gene is TRBV9, the J gene TRBJ2-2, with 16 bases lining up with TRBD2. V lost 3 bases, J lost 4 bases, and 12 bases stayed unmatched. The CDR3 totals 20 residues. Germline V gene sequence: CDR1 SGDLS, CDR2 YYNGEE. CDR3 residues: CASSADPGLAGGPITGELFF. The CDR3 nucleotides read TGTGCCAGCAGCGCAGATCCGGGACTAGCGGGGGGGCCAATCACCGGGGAGCTGTTTTTT.